Below are 20 T cell receptor beta chains sequenced from a single sample in a study of CD8 T cells in ankylosing spondylitis. Overall study results and limits: Eight or nine highly homologous variants made up a TCR beta motif that seemed to typify ankylosing spondylitis blood.

The antigens these receptors bind are not known. TCRdb redid the calling of the 5' RACE reads with MiXCR, one entry per CDR3 protein. This sample has fewer than 550,000 distinct CDR3 sequences; 5.3% occur once, and the top ten carry roughly 3.5%. Input material: blood, either unsorted or a sorted T cell fraction (not recorded which). Receptor source: a male donor with ankylosing spondylitis.

This clonotype was observed many times. The chain is built from TRBV12-3 or TRBV12-4 and TRBJ1-1; 9 nucleotides agree with TRBD1. The CDR3 runs 15 residues. J was trimmed by 0 bases and V by 5 bases; bases with no gene match: 4. In DNA, the CDR3 is TGTGCCAGCAGTCCAGGGGACAGGGTGAACACTGAAGCTTTCTTT. Its protein is CASSPGDRVNTEAFF.

This clonotype was observed a handful of times. This chain links TRBV28 with TRBJ2-7; D unclear. The germline V gene encodes CDR1 MDHEN and CDR2 SYDVKM. The CDR3 spans 14 residues. V was cut by 6 bases and J by 2 bases, with 14 bases left in between. The CDR3 nucleotides are TGTGCCAGCAGCCCCTCACCGGCCCCCTACGAGCAGTACTTC. This encodes CASSPSPAPYEQYF.

This clonotype was found many times. CDR3 in amino acids: CASIRTGDSEQYF. The CDR3 region has the DNA TGTGCCAGCATTCGGACAGGGGACAGCGAGCAGTACTTC. V is TRBV6-2 or TRBV6-3 and J is TRBJ2-7; 9 nucleotides line up with TRBD1. Trimming took 7 bases from V and 6 from J; bases not matched to a gene: 7. The CDR3 loop spans 13 amino acids. The germline V gene encodes CDR1 MNHEY and CDR2 SVGEGT.

This clonotype was seen repeatedly, ten times or more. V and J are TRBV28 and TRBJ2-7; tentative D call: TRBD2 (7 bases). Germline V gene sequence: CDR1 MDHEN, CDR2 SYDVKM. V was clipped by 0 bases and J by 5 bases, with 17 bases between them. The CDR3 has 16 residues. The CDR3 DNA is TGTGCCAGCAGTTTATGGGGGGGCGGGGGTAGAAACGAGCAGTACTTC. Its translation: CASSLWGGGGRNEQYF.

This clonotype was observed a handful of times. The chain couples TRBV13 to TRBJ2-1; 11 bases match TRBD2. V gave up 6 bases and J gave up 8 bases; unmatched junction bases: 9. This CDR3 region has 15 residues. Germline V CDR1 and CDR2: PRHDT, FYEKMQ (reference sequence). The DNA of the CDR3 is TGTGCCAGCAGACCCCTAGCGGGAGGAACAGATGAGCAGTTCTTC. Its translation: CASRPLAGGTDEQFF.

This clonotype was recorded at least ten times. The CDR3 loop reads CASSESPPGGEEQFF. The CDR3 DNA is TGCGCCAGCAGTGAGTCCCCCCCGGGGGGAGAGGAGCAGTTCTTC. V gene TRBV10-1 combines with J gene TRBJ2-1, with 7 nucleotides matching TRBD2. The CDR3 has 15 residues. Germline V gene data show CDR1 as WNHNN and CDR2 as SYGVQD (reference sequence). The V and J ends lost 0 bases and 10 bases, in that order; junction bases with no gene match: 9.

This clonotype showed up just a few times. The rearrangement joins TRBV7-6 to TRBJ2-7; D is perhaps TRBD1 (6 bases). Germline V CDR1 and CDR2: SGHVS, FNYEAQ. This CDR3 spans 15 amino acids. The V end was cut by 6 bases, the J end by 3 bases, with 18 bases between. The CDR3 DNA reads as TGTGCCAGCAGTCAAGTGGGACAAGGAGGCTACGAGCAGTACTTC. This sequence encodes CASSQVGQGGYEQYF.

This sequence joins TRBV7-2 and TRBJ1-5; no clear D gene. Germline CDR1 reads SGHTA; CDR2 reads FQGNSA. This CDR3 has 15 amino acids. Deletions cut 7 bases from V and 2 bases from J, with 15 bases between. As DNA, the CDR3 is TGTGCCAGCACCCCGGCCGGGTCCCGCAATCAGCCCCAGCATTTT. Protein product: CASTPAGSRNQPQHF.

The J gene is TRBJ2-7, the V gene TRBV7-3; a weak D match, TRBD2 (5 bases). Germline assignment: CDR1 SGHTA and CDR2 FQGTGA. The CDR3 contains 10 residues. The CDR3 protein is CASSLLAKNV. CDR3 nucleotide sequence: TGTGCCAGCAGCTTGCTAGCCAAGAACGTC.

The gene calls are TRBV2 and TRBJ1-6, with D possibly TRBD1 on 6 matching bases. The CDR3 is 13 amino acids. V lost 7 bases, J lost 9 bases, and 13 bases lay in between. Germline CDR1 reads SNHLY; CDR2 reads FYNNEI. The CDR3 here is CASTVGGPSPLHF. The CDR3 coding sequence is TGTGCCAGCACCGTAGGGGGGCCTTCACCCCTCCACTTT.

V usage is TRBV5-4 and J usage is TRBJ2-2; 7 bases match TRBD2. Germline CDR1 reads SGHNT; CDR2 reads YYREEE (reference sequence). With 4 bases clipped from V and 7 bases from J, the junction kept 13 bases outside the gene matches. The CDR3 is 16 amino acids. The CDR3 sequence is CASSPTGRGSSGELFF. The CDR3 DNA follows: TGTGCCAGCAGCCCCACCGGGCGGGGGTCCAGCGGGGAGCTGTTTTTT. The full variable domain, completed using reference TRBV5-4 and TRBJ2-2, is ETGVTQSPTHLIKTRGQQVTLRCSSQSGHNTVSWYQQALGQGPQFIFQYYREEENGRGNFPPRFSGLQFPNYSSELNVNALELDDSALYLCASSPTGRGSSGELFFGEGSRLTVL.

This clonotype was detected many times. V is TRBV5-1 and J is TRBJ2-1, with D possibly being TRBD1 (5 bases). This CDR3 spans 16 amino acids. CDR1 is SGHRS, CDR2 YFSETQ, per germline. The germline V and J ends were trimmed by 4 bases and 1 base, with 15 bases remaining between them. In DNA form, the CDR3 reads TGCGCCAGCAGCCACGGACACATCTATTCCTACAATGAGCAGTTCTTC. As protein: CASSHGHIYSYNEQFF.

This clonotype was detected many times. The chain combines TRBV20-1 with TRBJ2-1; 7 nucleotides align to TRBD1. This CDR3 region has 15 residues. With 0 bases clipped from V and 3 bases from J, the junction kept 5 bases outside the gene matches. Germline V gene sequence: CDR1 DFQATT, CDR2 SNEGSKA (reference sequence). Here the CDR3 DNA reads TGCAGTGCTAGAGATCTGAGACAGGGCTACAATGAGCAGTTCTTC. The encoded protein is CSARDLRQGYNEQFF.

This clonotype was seen at least ten times. The chain carries TRBV6-5 and TRBJ2-7; D may be TRBD2 (7 bases). The CDR3 runs 15 residues. CDR1 and CDR2 from the germline V gene are MNHEY and SVGAGI. Trimming left V 2 bases short and J 7 bases short, with 18 bases between. The CDR3: CASSYKGGPREEQYF. CDR3 bases: TGTGCCAGCAGTTACAAGGGGGGGCCTAGGGAAGAGCAGTACTTC.

In this sample, this clonotype turned up many times. The chain recombines TRBV28 with TRBJ2-1, with 11 bases that match TRBD2. Germline V gene lookup returns CDR1 MDHEN and CDR2 SYDVKM. The CDR3 consists of 17 residues. V dropped 4 bases and J dropped 0; count of bases not matched to a gene: 5. The CDR3 sequence: CASSSRLAGSSYNEQFF. The CDR3 DNA reads as TGTGCCAGCAGTTCGCGACTAGCGGGAAGCTCCTACAATGAGCAGTTCTTC. The full variable domain, with the rest looked up from reference TRBV28 and TRBJ2-1, is DVKVTQSSRYLVKRTGEKVFLECVQDMDHENMFWYRQDPGLGLRLIYFSYDVKMKEKGDIPEGYSVSREKKERFSLILESASTNQTSMYLCASSSRLAGSSYNEQFFGPGTRLTVL.

On this clonotype: No conserved phenylalanine or tryptophan is present at the end of the CDR3, so a read error is the likely explanation. This chain uses TRBV12-3 or TRBV12-4 with TRBJ1-5; 7 nucleotides align to TRBD1. There are 13 residues in the CDR3. J gave up 11 bases and V 5 bases, and 9 bases lay outside the gene matches. The CDR3 DNA sequence: TGTGCCAGCAGTCCCGGACAGGTTGGTTCCCAGCATCTT. This encodes CASSPGQVGSQHL.

This clonotype was seen repeatedly, ten times or more. The CDR3, as DNA: TGCAGTGCTAGGGGCCGGAGTGAGCAAGAGACCCAGTACTTC. This gives the protein CSARGRSEQETQYF. V usage is TRBV20-1 and J usage is TRBJ2-5; D is ambiguous. Trimming took 3 bases from V and 2 from J, leaving 13 bases between them. Germline V gives CDR1 DFQATT, CDR2 SNEGSKA (reference sequence). The CDR3 loop spans 14 amino acids.

The genes are TRBV18 and TRBJ2-5, with 7 bases fitting TRBD2. Germline CDR1 KGHSH, CDR2 LQKENI. V shed 0 bases, J shed 0 bases, and the junction held 1 base outside the gene matches. This CDR3 region has 15 residues. This CDR3 reads CASSPPREYQETQYF. CDR3 bases: TGTGCCAGCTCACCACCGCGGGAGTACCAAGAGACCCAGTACTTC.

This clonotype was seen many times. V and J are TRBV24-1 and TRBJ2-3; possibly TRBD2 for D (7 bases). Trimming cost V 5 bases and J 6 bases, with 23 bases left between them. Germline CDR1 is KGHDR and CDR2 is SFDVKD. There are 17 residues in the CDR3. The CDR3 bases are TGTGCCACCAGTGCGAGGACTGGGTCAGGGGAGGGTGATACGCAGTATTTT. Translation: CATSARTGSGEGDTQYF.

This clonotype occurred many times. The genes are TRBV7-9 and TRBJ2-7; D may be TRBD2 (6 bases). The length of the CDR3 is 13 residues. Germline-derived CDR1 and CDR2 are SEHNR and FQNEAQ (reference sequence). V lost 5 bases and J lost 8, with 16 bases in between. In nucleotides, the CDR3 is TGTGCCAGCAGCCTGAACCCGGGACTCCAGCAGTACTTC. It yields the protein CASSLNPGLQQYF. Looking up the rest from reference TRBV7-9 and TRBJ2-7 gives the full variable domain: DTGVSQNPRHKITKRGQNVTFRCDPISEHNRLYWYRQTLGQGPEFLTYFQNEAQLEKSRLLSDRFSAERPKGSFSTLEIQRTEQGDSAMYLCASSLNPGLQQYFGPGTRLTVT.